This entry lists 2 T cell receptor beta chains sequenced from one sample in a study of T cell responses to AZD1222 COVID-19 vaccine. Method: immunoSEQ multiplex PCR; TCRdb's copy keeps in-frame clones and lacks some. The sample comprises some 110,000 clones, roughly 89% of which are singletons, and about 40% rests with the top ten. The specimen was peripheral blood, collected 28 days after the second AZD1222 dose. These receptors were taken from an adult who received the AZD1222 COVID-19 vaccine.

The V and J genes are TRBV5-1 and TRBJ2-5; the D is unclear. The V end lost 0 bases, the J end lost 1 base, and 7 bases lay between the germline ends. The CDR3 is 14 amino acids. The V gene's germline CDR1 is SGHRS and CDR2 YFSETQ. The CDR3 sequence: CASSLGAFQETQYF. CDR3 nucleotide sequence: TGCGCCAGCAGCTTGGGGGCTTTCCAAGAGACCCAGTACTTC.

V usage is TRBV30 and J usage is TRBJ2-6, with D unclear. V shed 7 bases and J shed 0 bases, with 10 bases lying between them. CDR1 and CDR2 (germline): GTSNPN, SVGIG (reference sequence). The CDR3 is 14 amino acids. CDR3 amino acids: CASSALSGANVLTF. In DNA, the CDR3 is TGTGCCTCCTCGGCCCTCTCTGGGGCCAACGTCCTGACTTTC. The full variable domain, its missing parts supplied by reference TRBV30 and TRBJ2-6, is SQTIHQWPATLVQPVGSPLSLECTVEGTSNPNLYWYRQAAGRGLQLLFYSVGIGQISSEVPQNLSASRPQDRQFILSSKKLLLSDSGFYLCASSALSGANVLTFGAGSRLTVL.